This TCR beta chain comes out of a study of blood T cells in healthy people across ages. Whole-study results and caveats: Investigators viewed diversity estimates from one million T cells as underestimates, the study reported. Age showed a roughly linear inverse relationship with TCR beta diversity per million T cells.

Alongside a J-beta primer mix, a sample-barcoded 5' primer served in a second PCR lasting about 7 to 12 cycles. TCRdb re-derived calls from the 5' RACE reads in MiXCR, one entry per CDR3 protein. In the table there are under 1,000,000 distinct CDR3 sequences, around 36% of which are singletons. Donors gave roughly 10 milliliters of peripheral blood apiece. This clonotype was detected only a few times. Its specificity is unknown. V lost 6 bases and J lost 1, with 12 bases in between. This CDR3 is 14 amino acids long. In germline, CDR1 is PRHDT, CDR2 FYEKMQ (reference sequence). This clonotype originated in a man aged 18-30 years in good health. V and J are TRBV13 and TRBJ2-5; D remains ambiguous. Sequencing was performed on blood. CDR3 coding DNA: TGTGCCAGCAGGCTTAGGTCATTCCAAGAGACCCAGTACTTC. Encoded protein: CASRLRSFQETQYF.